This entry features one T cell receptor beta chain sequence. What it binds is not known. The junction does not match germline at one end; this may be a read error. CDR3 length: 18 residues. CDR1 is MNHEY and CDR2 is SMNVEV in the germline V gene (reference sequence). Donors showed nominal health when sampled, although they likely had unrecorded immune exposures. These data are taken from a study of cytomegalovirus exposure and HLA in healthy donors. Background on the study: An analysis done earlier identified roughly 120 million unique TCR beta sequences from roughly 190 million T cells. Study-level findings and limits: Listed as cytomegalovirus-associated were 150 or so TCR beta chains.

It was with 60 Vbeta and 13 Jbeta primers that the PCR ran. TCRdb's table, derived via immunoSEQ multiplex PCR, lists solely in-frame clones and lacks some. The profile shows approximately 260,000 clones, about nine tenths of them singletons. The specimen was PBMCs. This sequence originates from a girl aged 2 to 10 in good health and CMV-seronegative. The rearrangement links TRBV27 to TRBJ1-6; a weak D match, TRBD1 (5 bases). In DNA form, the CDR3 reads TGTGCCAGCAGGAGATCAGGAGGGGTCACCTCCGATAATTCACCCCTCCACTTT. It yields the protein CASRRSGGVTSDNSPLHF.